The clone carrying this T cell receptor (beta chain) was observed many times. TCRdb independently ran MiXCR on the 5' RACE reads; one entry per CDR3 protein. This table holds some 15,000 distinct CDR3 sequences, approximately 7.6% found once. The data derive from a study of neurological immune-mediated disorders. There are 14 residues in the CDR3. Germline CDR1 and CDR2: MNHEY and SVGAGI. V shed 5 bases and J 3 bases; nucleotides not matched to a gene: 7. The sequence was obtained from a woman in her 40s in good health. The source material was CD8+ T cells from blood. The chain carries TRBV6-5 and TRBJ2-7; 7 nucleotides match TRBD1. The CDR3 is CASSAGTVLYEQYF. Written as DNA, the CDR3 is TGTGCCAGCAGTGCCGGGACAGTCCTCTACGAGCAGTACTTC.